The text below deals with one T cell receptor beta chain. Enrollment shut out patients with autoimmune disease history or systemic immunosuppression. Measured with immunoSEQ multiplex PCR; TCRdb has only the in-frame clones, and not every one. The table shows around 60,000 clones, with 82% occurring only once. The data were taken from a study of OX40 agonist ivuxolimab in advanced cancers. Study background: Allowance was made for prior anti-PD-1, anti-PD-L1 or anti-CTLA-4 therapy, and about 44% had some.

This specimen was CD4+ or CD8+ T cells sorted from blood, taken in a trial of the OX40 agonist ivuxolimab. This clonotype was sampled from an adult with an advanced solid tumor such as melanoma, head and neck, liver or kidney cancer.

CDR3 sequence reads: CASSEYNSPLHF. CDR3 nucleotide sequence: TGTGCCAGCAGTGAATATAATTCACCCCTCCACTTT. V is TRBV25-1 and J is TRBJ1-6; D gene unclear. V shed 0 bases and J shed 6 bases, with 0 bases lying between them. The CDR3 contains 12 residues. Germline-derived CDR1 and CDR2 are MGHDK and SYGVNS.